The 6 T cell receptor beta chains below were found in one sample sequenced in a study of cytomegalovirus exposure and HLA in healthy donors. The PCR was carried out with 60 Vbeta primers and 13 Jbeta primers. Libraries were prepared by immunoSEQ multiplex PCR; TCRdb keeps only in-frame clonotypes and omits some of them. The data contain under 110,000 clones, over 55% of them singletons. The sample taken for sequencing was PBMCs. These receptors originate from a female donor in good health and CMV-seronegative.

The V and J genes are TRBV10-3 and TRBJ2-2; D is undetermined. This CDR3 is built from 13 residues. Trimming took off 9 bases at V and 4 bases at J, with 12 bases between the two ends. Germline V gene lookup returns CDR1 ENHRY and CDR2 SYGVKD. The CDR3 DNA follows: TGTGCCATGGTGCCGGAGCCCACCGGGGAGCTGTTTTTT. It specifies CAMVPEPTGELFF.

The chain joins TRBV7-9 to TRBJ2-7; TRBD1 matches 8 bases. This CDR3 region has 15 residues. Germline V CDR1 and CDR2: SEHNR, FQNEAQ (reference sequence). V was pared by 0 bases and J by 5 bases, with 6 bases of the junction left unmatched. The CDR3 loop is CASSLADRVLNEQYF. For the CDR3, the DNA is TGTGCCAGCAGCTTAGCGGACAGGGTTTTGAACGAGCAGTACTTC.

There are a few counts of this clone. The chain combines TRBV6-1 with TRBJ2-7; possible D gene TRBD2, 6 bases. CDR1 and CDR2 from the germline V gene are MNHNS and SASEGT. Trimming removed 6 bases at V and 5 bases at J, with 14 bases between. This CDR3 comprises 13 residues. Here the CDR3 reads CASSPGLVHEQYF. DNA for the CDR3: TGTGCCAGCAGCCCGGGACTCGTCCACGAGCAGTACTTC.

In its sample, this clone was seen once. V gene TRBV7-9 combines with J gene TRBJ2-3; perhaps TRBD2 as D (5 bases). This CDR3 comprises 16 residues. Looked up from germline, CDR1 is SEHNR and CDR2 is FQNEAQ (reference sequence). The V and J ends lost 5 bases and 0 bases respectively, with 15 bases between them. CDR3 residues: CASSVLGGPSTDTQYF. CDR3 nucleotide sequence: TGTGCCAGCAGCGTCCTTGGAGGCCCTAGCACAGATACGCAGTATTTT.

This clone is a singleton in its sample. The chain recombines TRBV7-2 with TRBJ2-7; D remains unclear. Germline lookup yields CDR1 SGHTA and CDR2 FQGNSA. The CDR3 runs 15 residues. The V end lost 5 bases, the J end lost 0 bases, and 14 bases lay between the germline ends. The CDR3 sequence: CASSPEPGPSYEQYF. The CDR3 DNA sequence: TGTGCCAGCAGCCCTGAGCCGGGTCCCTCCTACGAGCAGTACTTC.

V and J are TRBV6-6 and TRBJ2-2; D call uncertain. Germline CDR1 and CDR2: MNHNY and SVGAGI (reference sequence). V lost 4 bases, J lost 6 bases, and 3 bases lay in between. The CDR3 extends over 11 amino acids. The CDR3 bases are TGTGCCAGCAGTTCTTCCGGGGAGCTGTTTTTT. Translating gives CASSSSGELFF.